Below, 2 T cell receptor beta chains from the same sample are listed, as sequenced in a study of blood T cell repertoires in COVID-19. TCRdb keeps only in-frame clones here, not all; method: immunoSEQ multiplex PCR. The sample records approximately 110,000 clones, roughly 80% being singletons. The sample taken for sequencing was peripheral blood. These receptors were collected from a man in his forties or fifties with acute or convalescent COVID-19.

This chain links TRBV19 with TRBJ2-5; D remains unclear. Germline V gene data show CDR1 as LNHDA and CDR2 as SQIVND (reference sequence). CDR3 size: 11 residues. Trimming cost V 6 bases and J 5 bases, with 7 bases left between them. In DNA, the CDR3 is TGTGCCAGTAGCCTCGGGGAGACCCAGTACTTC. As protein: CASSLGETQYF.

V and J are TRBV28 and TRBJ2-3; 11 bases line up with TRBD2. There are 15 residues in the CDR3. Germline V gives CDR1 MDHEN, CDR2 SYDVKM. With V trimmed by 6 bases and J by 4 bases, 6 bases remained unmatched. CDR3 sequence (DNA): TGTGCCAGCAGGGTTACTAGCGGGGGCGCAGATACGCAGTATTTT. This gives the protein CASRVTSGGADTQYF.